The rows below give T cell receptor beta chains drawn from one sample of a study of CD8+CD57+ T cells in acquired aplastic anemia. TCRdb analysed the reads with MiXCR anew, one entry per CDR3 protein. The table records over 150,000 distinct CDR3 sequences, roughly 40% of them present only once. What was sequenced was sorted CD4+, CD8+, or CD8+CD57+ T cells (not recorded which) from PBMCs. These receptors were taken from a human donor in good health. The conserved cysteine and the conserved F or W are not part of the CDR3 here. Fields, in order: CDR3 protein, clone size, V gene, CDR3 length, D gene. The D gene is left open where the match is weak. Not all rows give a size; the values are once, few, many and, for expanded clones, a class.

CDR3 protein: ASSPGEAVGNEQF
clone size: NA
V gene: TRBV7-4
CDR3 length: 13
D gene: NA

CDR3 protein: SAVPTTVNTEAF
clone size: NA
V gene: TRBV20-1
CDR3 length: 12
D gene: NA

CDR3 protein: SAVVPGAYEQY
clone size: many
V gene: TRBV20-1
CDR3 length: 11
D gene: NA

CDR3 protein: ASSPGQGVSEQY
clone size: NA
V gene: TRBV11-3
CDR3 length: 12
D gene: TRBD1

CDR3 protein: ASSVGQGSPNEKLF
clone size: NA
V gene: TRBV11-2
CDR3 length: 14
D gene: TRBD1

CDR3 protein: ATSDSTGSGETQY
clone size: few
V gene: TRBV24-1
CDR3 length: 13
D gene: NA

CDR3 protein: ASSGVAGTVYEQY
clone size: many
V gene: TRBV6-1
CDR3 length: 13
D gene: TRBD1

CDR3 protein: SARGQGYEAF
clone size: many
V gene: TRBV20-1
CDR3 length: 10
D gene: NA

CDR3 protein: SVVRSGGWNEQF
clone size: NA
V gene: TRBV29-1
CDR3 length: 12
D gene: TRBD2

CDR3 protein: AISLQGNNEQF
clone size: many
V gene: TRBV10-3
CDR3 length: 11
D gene: TRBD1

CDR3 protein: SARWRSSYEQY
clone size: many
V gene: TRBV20-1
CDR3 length: 11
D gene: NA

CDR3 protein: ASSPYQGREQY
clone size: NA
V gene: TRBV25-1
CDR3 length: 11
D gene: NA

CDR3 protein: ASSFMIAGGPEETQY
clone size: few
V gene: TRBV28
CDR3 length: 15
D gene: TRBD2

CDR3 protein: ANSPGKLF
clone size: NA
V gene: TRBV10-3
CDR3 length: 8
D gene: NA

CDR3 protein: ASSHPAGRSSYNSPLH
clone size: few
V gene: TRBV6-1
CDR3 length: 16
D gene: NA

CDR3 protein: SAWTVDSPLH
clone size: few
V gene: TRBV20-1
CDR3 length: 10
D gene: NA

CDR3 protein: AIDRLRLQY
clone size: NA
V gene: TRBV19
CDR3 length: 9
D gene: NA

CDR3 protein: AISGPIYEQY
clone size: few
V gene: TRBV10-3
CDR3 length: 10
D gene: NA

CDR3 protein: ASSPILQGSNEKLF
clone size: NA
V gene: TRBV24-1
CDR3 length: 14
D gene: NA

CDR3 protein: ASSELAFTDTQY
clone size: NA
V gene: TRBV2
CDR3 length: 12
D gene: NA

CDR3 protein: ASSLEVGRETQY
clone size: NA
V gene: TRBV5-6
CDR3 length: 12
D gene: NA

CDR3 protein: ATSRVSEVYYGYT
clone size: NA
V gene: TRBV15
CDR3 length: 13
D gene: NA

CDR3 protein: ATTRGSDTEAS
clone size: NA
V gene: TRBV10-3
CDR3 length: 11
D gene: NA

CDR3 protein: ASSFPLGAHGYT
clone size: few
V gene: TRBV7-2
CDR3 length: 12
D gene: NA

CDR3 protein: ASSPYLGSYEQY
clone size: many
V gene: TRBV18
CDR3 length: 12
D gene: NA

CDR3 protein: ASSEMGTGEWGGTQY
clone size: NA
V gene: TRBV25-1
CDR3 length: 15
D gene: TRBD1

CDR3 protein: ASSYSGDSSITGELF
clone size: NA
V gene: TRBV6-5
CDR3 length: 15
D gene: TRBD1

CDR3 protein: ASSLGRLAWTEAF
clone size: many
V gene: TRBV7-2
CDR3 length: 13
D gene: NA

CDR3 protein: ASRLTGNLYEQY
clone size: many
V gene: TRBV28
CDR3 length: 12
D gene: TRBD1

CDR3 protein: ASSPQTSTGEGYT
clone size: many
V gene: TRBV19
CDR3 length: 13
D gene: TRBD1

CDR3 protein: SIRGGLVNEQF
clone size: NA
V gene: TRBV20-1
CDR3 length: 11
D gene: TRBD2

CDR3 protein: ASSESKETQY
clone size: NA
V gene: TRBV10-2
CDR3 length: 10
D gene: NA

CDR3 protein: ARDRDRSTGELF
clone size: NA
V gene: TRBV12-3/TRBV12-4
CDR3 length: 12
D gene: NA

CDR3 protein: ASSLASGAVEQY
clone size: many
V gene: TRBV7-8
CDR3 length: 12
D gene: TRBD2

CDR3 protein: ASSRGTQNTGELF
clone size: many
V gene: TRBV7-9
CDR3 length: 13
D gene: NA

CDR3 protein: ASSANNSPLH
clone size: many
V gene: TRBV9
CDR3 length: 10
D gene: NA

CDR3 protein: ASSADRGNSPLH
clone size: NA
V gene: TRBV25-1
CDR3 length: 12
D gene: TRBD1

CDR3 protein: ASSPGQGDAF
clone size: NA
V gene: TRBV7-9
CDR3 length: 10
D gene: TRBD1

CDR3 protein: ASSPDRGDYEQY
clone size: NA
V gene: TRBV2
CDR3 length: 12
D gene: TRBD1

CDR3 protein: ASSLDRGVNEQF
clone size: few
V gene: TRBV4-1
CDR3 length: 12
D gene: NA

CDR3 protein: ASSRFGAGPWAQH
clone size: many
V gene: TRBV6-1
CDR3 length: 13
D gene: NA

CDR3 protein: ASSRSGGVGEKLF
clone size: NA
V gene: TRBV19
CDR3 length: 13
D gene: NA

CDR3 protein: ASSVRQGRSEKLL
clone size: NA
V gene: TRBV9
CDR3 length: 13
D gene: TRBD1

CDR3 protein: ASSIGAGRQAQH
clone size: NA
V gene: TRBV19
CDR3 length: 12
D gene: NA

CDR3 protein: ASATTGGTYTGELF
clone size: NA
V gene: TRBV7-3
CDR3 length: 14
D gene: TRBD2